This TCR beta chain was documented in a study of cytomegalovirus exposure and HLA in healthy donors. About the research overall: According to later analysis, the same platform produced the approximately 120 validation and about 700 first-cohort repertoires. Study-level results: According to the study, 150 to 200 TCR beta chains were cytomegalovirus-associated.

A remark on this clone: Its antigen is undetermined.

Some clones are missing from TCRdb's copy, which holds only in-frame ones; the method was immunoSEQ multiplex PCR. The sample shows 95,000 to 150,000 clones, roughly 94% of them seen only once. The donors belonged to the roughly 110-subject validation cohort, separate from the roughly 650-subject first cohort. Germline values: CDR1 MDHEN, CDR2 SYDVKM. The CDR3 loop spans 12 amino acids. Trimming took off 5 bases at V and 3 bases at J, with 8 bases between the two ends. Sample: PBMCs. This clonotype was obtained from a young woman in good health and CMV-seronegative. The V gene is TRBV28, the J gene TRBJ2-7; D remains unclear. Here the CDR3 DNA reads TGTGCCAGCAGTGCCCTAAACTACGAGCAGTACTTC. Its protein is CASSALNYEQYF.